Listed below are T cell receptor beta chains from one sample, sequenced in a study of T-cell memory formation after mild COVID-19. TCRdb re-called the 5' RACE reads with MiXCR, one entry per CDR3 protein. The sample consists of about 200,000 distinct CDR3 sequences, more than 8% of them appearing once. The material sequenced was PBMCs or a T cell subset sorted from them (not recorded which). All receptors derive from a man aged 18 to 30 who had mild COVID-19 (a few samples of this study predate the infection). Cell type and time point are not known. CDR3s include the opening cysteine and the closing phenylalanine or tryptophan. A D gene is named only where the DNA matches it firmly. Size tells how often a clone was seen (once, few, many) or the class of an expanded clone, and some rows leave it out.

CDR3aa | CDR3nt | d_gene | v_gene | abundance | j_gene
CASSEQEGTEAFF | TGTGCCAGCAGTGAACAGGAAGGCACTGAAGCTTTCTTT | - | TRBV6-1 | - | TRBJ1-1
CASSGAGGGYEQYF | TGTGCCAGCAGCGGAGCGGGGGGAGGCTACGAGCAGTACTTC | TRBD2 | TRBV5-4 | few | TRBJ2-7
CASSSTGGDSEAFF | TGTGCCAGCAGCAGTACAGGGGGGGATTCTGAAGCTTTCTTT | TRBD1 | TRBV7-6 | - | TRBJ1-1
CASSFGPPGPLHF | TGTGCCAGCAGCTTCGGTCCCCCAGGCCCCCTCCACTTT | - | TRBV7-9 | - | TRBJ1-6
CSAAAGYQETQYF | TGCAGTGCAGCCGCCGGGTACCAAGAGACCCAGTACTTC | - | TRBV20-1 | - | TRBJ2-5
CASRGAWETQYF | TGTGCCAGCCGGGGGGCGTGGGAGACCCAGTACTTC | - | TRBV11-2 | - | TRBJ2-5
CASRQHPGLAGVPDTQYF | TGCGCCAGCAGACAACATCCGGGACTAGCGGGGGTTCCCGATACGCAGTATTTT | TRBD2 | TRBV4-3 | - | TRBJ2-3
CASSFAGTGGIDTQYF | TGTGCCAGCAGCTTCGCCGGGACAGGGGGTATAGATACGCAGTATTTT | TRBD1 | TRBV7-2 | - | TRBJ2-3
CASRGGRLNSGNTIYF | TGTGCCAGCAGAGGAGGTCGCCTGAACTCTGGAAACACCATATATTTT | - | TRBV7-8 | - | TRBJ1-3
CASGQGVQETQYF | TGTGCATCGGGGCAGGGGGTCCAAGAGACCCAGTACTTC | TRBD1 | TRBV10-3 | - | TRBJ2-5